This passage covers 21 T cell receptor beta chains from one sample sequenced in a study of OX40 agonist ivuxolimab in advanced cancers. Assay used: immunoSEQ multiplex PCR; TCRdb lists only in-frame clones, some missing. The sample lists about 90,000 clones, about nine tenths occurring once. The sample here was CD4+ or CD8+ T cells sorted from blood, taken in a trial of the OX40 agonist ivuxolimab. All receptors derive from an adult with an advanced solid tumor such as melanoma, head and neck, liver or kidney cancer.

CDR3 protein: CASSSRLAGAADTQYF. The CDR3, as DNA: TGTGCCAGCAGCTCCCGACTAGCGGGAGCAGCAGATACGCAGTATTTT. The chain links TRBV7-2 to TRBJ2-3; 12 nucleotides align to TRBD2. The CDR3 contains 16 residues. V trimming: 4 bases; J trimming: 4 bases; junction bases outside the gene matches: 6. Germline V gives CDR1 SGHTA, CDR2 FQGNSA.

This chain links TRBV18 with TRBJ2-1; 10 positions match TRBD2. Unmatched junction bases numbered 9, after V lost 4 bases and J lost 9 bases. This CDR3 has 15 residues. CDR1 and CDR2 (germline): KGHSH, LQKENI. The CDR3 reads CASSRAGTSDPEQFF. DNA for the CDR3: TGTGCCAGCTCACGCGCCGGGACTAGCGATCCTGAGCAGTTCTTC.

Written as DNA, the CDR3 is TGTGCCAGCAGCTCAGACAGGTACGAGCAGTACTTC. This encodes CASSSDRYEQYF. This rearrangement joins TRBV11-2 to TRBJ2-7; a possible D gene is TRBD1 (6 bases). This CDR3 region has 12 residues. Germline lookup yields CDR1 SGHAT and CDR2 FQNNGV. Trimming left V 4 bases short and J 4 bases short, with 8 bases between.

The chain combines TRBV28 with TRBJ1-4; D perhaps matches TRBD1 (6 bases). The V end lost 8 bases, the J end lost 6 bases, and 13 bases lay between the germline ends. This CDR3 is built from 13 residues. Germline assignment: CDR1 MDHEN and CDR2 SYDVKM. The CDR3 loop is CASGTMGYEKLFF. As DNA, the CDR3 is TGTGCCAGCGGGACAATGGGTTATGAAAAACTGTTTTTT. The whole variable domain, filled in from reference TRBV28 and TRBJ1-4, reads DVKVTQSSRYLVKRTGEKVFLECVQDMDHENMFWYRQDPGLGLRLIYFSYDVKMKEKGDIPEGYSVSREKKERFSLILESASTNQTSMYLCASGTMGYEKLFFGSGTQLSVL.

This chain uses TRBV30 with TRBJ2-5, with 9 bases that match TRBD2. CDR1 and CDR2 from the germline V gene are GTSNPN and SVGIG (reference sequence). This CDR3 spans 15 amino acids. The J segment lost 4 bases and the V segment lost 0 bases, leaving 6 bases of the junction unmatched. The CDR3 protein is CAWSVVAGVAETQYF. CDR3 sequence (DNA): TGTGCCTGGAGTGTTGTAGCGGGAGTAGCAGAGACCCAGTACTTC. The variable domain in full, with the rest retrieved from reference TRBV30 and TRBJ2-5, is SQTIHQWPATLVQPVGSPLSLECTVEGTSNPNLYWYRQAAGRGLQLLFYSVGIGQISSEVPQNLSASRPQDRQFILSSKKLLLSDSGFYLCAWSVVAGVAETQYFGPGTRLLVL.

The chain employs TRBV6-5 and TRBJ2-6; 7 positions match TRBD1. This CDR3 contains 15 residues. J lost 4 bases, V lost 2 bases, and 2 bases had no gene match. The germline V gene has CDR1 MNHEY and CDR2 SVGAGI. CDR3 sequence: CASSYKGAGANVLTF. The CDR3 coding sequence is TGTGCCAGCAGTTACAAGGGGGCCGGGGCCAACGTCCTGACTTTC.

The rearrangement uses TRBV6-6 and TRBJ1-1; no firm D call. Per the germline V gene, CDR1 is MNHNY and CDR2 is SVGAGI (reference sequence). The CDR3 consists of 12 residues. Trimming cost V 6 bases and J 8 bases, with 13 bases left between them. The CDR3 protein is CASSETSAEAFF. In nucleotides, the CDR3 is TGTGCCAGCAGCGAGACCTCAGCGGAAGCTTTCTTT.

As concerns this clone: At one boundary the junction diverges from the germline segment, which might be a read error. V usage is TRBV2 and J usage is TRBJ2-1, with 7 bases fitting TRBD2. The CDR3 is made up of 13 amino acids. CDR1 and CDR2 (germline): SNHLY, FYNNEI. The CDR3 nucleotides read TGTGCCAGCAGTGAAATGGCCTCGGGACTACGGCTCTTC. Its protein is CASSEMASGLRLF.

The chain has TRBV7-8 and TRBJ2-3; 14 bases are shared with TRBD2. V dropped 7 bases and J dropped 3; count of bases not matched to a gene: 9. The CDR3 spans 17 residues. Germline lookup yields CDR1 SGHVS and CDR2 FQNEAQ. Here the CDR3 DNA reads TGTGCCAGCACGGGACTAGCGGGAGTTCGGTGGACAGATACGCAGTATTTT. Translating it yields CASTGLAGVRWTDTQYF.

Written as DNA, the CDR3 is TGCGCCAGCAGCCAAGAGGTAGCTATTTTAACCTACGAGCAGTACTTC. It encodes CASSQEVAILTYEQYF. The genes are TRBV4-1 and TRBJ2-7, with D uncertain. The CDR3 is 16 amino acids. V was clipped by 0 bases and J by 2 bases, with 14 bases between them. CDR1 and CDR2 from the germline V gene are MGHRA and YSYEKL.

The chain has TRBV10-2 and TRBJ2-1, with D possibly being TRBD1 or TRBD2 (5 bases each). Germline CDR1 and CDR2: WSHSY and SAAADI. Trimming shortened V by 5 bases and J by 6 bases, and 8 bases separated the two germline ends. The CDR3 totals 12 residues. The CDR3 region is CASSPGGNEQFF. As DNA, the CDR3 is TGCGCCAGCAGTCCTGGGGGCAATGAGCAGTTCTTC.

The V call is TRBV19, the J call TRBJ2-7; TRBD2 matches at 7 bases. In germline, CDR1 is LNHDA, CDR2 SQIVND (reference sequence). This CDR3 contains 13 residues. After removal of 6 bases from V and 4 bases from J, the junction contained 6 bases not matched to a gene. The CDR3 reads CASSLAVPYEQYF. As DNA, the CDR3 is TGTGCCAGTAGCCTAGCGGTACCTTACGAGCAGTACTTC.

This chain uses TRBV9 with TRBJ2-1, with 11 nucleotides matching TRBD2. Germline lookup yields CDR1 SGDLS and CDR2 YYNGEE. CDR3 length: 17 residues. Losses at the gene ends were 4 bases for V and 9 bases for J; bases not matched to a gene: 15. Here the CDR3 reads CASSTQGIAGGPGEQFF. The CDR3 nucleotides read TGTGCCAGCAGCACTCAGGGAATAGCGGGAGGGCCGGGTGAGCAGTTCTTC.

On this clone: One end of the junction fails to match germline, which may point to a read error. The J gene is TRBJ2-7, the V gene TRBV28; the D call may be TRBD1 or TRBD2 (5 bases each). The germline CDR1 and CDR2 sequences are MDHEN and SYDVKM. The CDR3 contains 15 residues. The CDR3 DNA sequence: TGTGCCAGTAGTTTAGGGGACCTGCGCTCCTACGAGCAGTACTTC. This translates into CASSLGDLRSYEQYF.

This clone has just one count. The V and J genes are TRBV11-2 and TRBJ2-7; TRBD2 matches 11 bases. Germline CDR1 is SGHAT and CDR2 is FQNNGV. The CDR3 runs to 14 residues. V lost 3 bases and J lost 3; bases outside the gene matches: 1. CDR3 in amino acids: CASSFTSGSYEQYF. CDR3 coding DNA: TGTGCCAGCAGCTTTACTAGCGGGAGCTACGAGCAGTACTTC. The full variable domain, completed using reference TRBV11-2 and TRBJ2-7, is EAGVAQSPRYKIIEKRQSVAFWCNPISGHATLYWYQQILGQGPKLLIQFQNNGVVDDSQLPKDRFSAERLKGVDSTLKIQPAKLEDSAVYLCASSFTSGSYEQYFGPGTRLTVT.

Worth noting for this clone: The same CDR3 also results from other DNA sequences found in this sample. The J gene is TRBJ1-1, the V gene TRBV5-1, with D unclear. Looked up from germline, CDR1 is SGHRS and CDR2 is YFSETQ. Trimming took 1 base from V and 0 from J, leaving 10 bases between them. The CDR3 runs 15 residues. In DNA, the CDR3 is TGCGCCAGCAGCTTGTCGGCGGGCATGAACACTGAAGCTTTCTTT. As protein: CASSLSAGMNTEAFF. The variable domain in full, completed from reference TRBV5-1 and TRBJ1-1, reads KAGVTQTPRYLIKTRGQQVTLSCSPISGHRSVSWYQQTPGQGLQFLFEYFSETQRNKGNFPGRFSGRQFSNSRSEMNVSTLELGDSALYLCASSLSAGMNTEAFFGQGTRLTVV.

V and J are TRBV5-1 and TRBJ2-3; D is unresolved. V lost 1 base to trimming and J lost 0 bases, with 12 bases between them. This CDR3 has 16 residues. Per the germline V gene, CDR1 is SGHRS and CDR2 is YFSETQ. CDR3 loop: CASSLRAHVSTDTQYF. The CDR3 nucleotides read TGCGCCAGCAGCTTGAGGGCCCACGTTAGCACAGATACGCAGTATTTT. Drawing the rest from reference TRBV5-1 and TRBJ2-3, the complete variable domain is KAGVTQTPRYLIKTRGQQVTLSCSPISGHRSVSWYQQTPGQGLQFLFEYFSETQRNKGNFPGRFSGRQFSNSRSEMNVSTLELGDSALYLCASSLRAHVSTDTQYFGPGTRLTVL.

The rearrangement uses TRBV19 and TRBJ2-7, with D uncertain. This CDR3 contains 14 residues. CDR1 LNHDA and CDR2 SQIVND come from the germline V gene (reference sequence). Trimming shortened V by 5 bases and J by 0 bases, and 11 bases separated the two germline ends. The CDR3 DNA is TGTGCCAGTAGTTTGGCCGCGAGCTCCTACGAGCAGTACTTC. Its protein product is CASSLAASSYEQYF.

This chain joins TRBV28 and TRBJ1-1, with D possibly being TRBD1 (6 bases). CDR3 size: 14 residues. Trimming pared 5 bases from V and 4 bases from J, leaving 14 bases between. Germline values: CDR1 MDHEN, CDR2 SYDVKM. In nucleotides, the CDR3 is TGTGCCAGCAGTGTAGGGGGTGGGAGCACTGAAGCTTTCTTT. Protein product: CASSVGGGSTEAFF.

This clone was counted a single time. The J gene is TRBJ2-5, the V gene TRBV6-1; 9 bases are a match to TRBD1. Germline-derived CDR1 and CDR2 are MNHNS and SASEGT. The length of the CDR3 is 14 residues. V lost 6 bases to trimming and J lost 5 bases; unmatched junction nucleotides: 7. The DNA of the CDR3 is TGTGCCAGCAGCGAGACAGGGGGAGGGGAGACCCAGTACTTC. As protein: CASSETGGGETQYF.

The J gene is TRBJ2-3, the V gene TRBV28; 9 positions match TRBD2. J lost 2 bases, V lost 8 bases, and 11 bases had no gene match. The CDR3 sequence is 16 residues long. Germline V gives CDR1 MDHEN, CDR2 SYDVKM. CDR3 in amino acids: CASGVWAGGVTDTQYF. In DNA form, the CDR3 reads TGTGCCAGCGGTGTCTGGGCGGGAGGGGTCACAGATACGCAGTATTTT. The full variable domain, with the rest looked up from reference TRBV28 and TRBJ2-3, is DVKVTQSSRYLVKRTGEKVFLECVQDMDHENMFWYRQDPGLGLRLIYFSYDVKMKEKGDIPEGYSVSREKKERFSLILESASTNQTSMYLCASGVWAGGVTDTQYFGPGTRLTVL.